Listed here is a single T cell receptor beta chain. Its specificity is unknown. Authors' processing steps: Some 61,000 patient and 9.56x10^4 healthy donor TCRbeta sequences came from Tregs. The assay was immunoSEQ multiplex PCR, and TCRdb's table has in-frame clones only and misses some. V, J and clone size reflect that table, while D and trimming were determined from the DNA. The sample has 18,000 or so clones, 85% to 95% seen once. CDR3 size: 15 residues. Trimming cost V 2 bases and J 10 bases; bases outside gene matches: 6. The germline V gene has CDR1 MDHEN and CDR2 SYDVKM. The data originate from a study of B cell selection in AIRE deficiency. The regulatory T cell sort gate was CD4+CD25hiCD127low/negative. Control samples were from healthy, unrelated donors. The study's findings and limits: About a third of healthy-donor shared Treg TCRbeta sequences appeared in patient Tconv cells.

Sequenced: CD4+CD25+ Tregs sorted from PBMCs. The TCR sequence derives from a human donor in good health. The chain uses TRBV28 and TRBJ1-6; 9 nucleotides line up with TRBD1. As DNA, the CDR3 is TGTGCCAGCAGTTTAGCGGGGACAGGGACGTCACCCCTCCACTTT. Translation: CASSLAGTGTSPLHF.